The rows below give T cell receptor beta chains drawn from one sample of a study of T cells in Graves' hyperthyroidism and ophthalmopathy. TCRdb recomputed calls from the multiplex PCR reads with MiXCR, one row per CDR3 protein. Of tens of thousands of distinct CDR3 sequences listed, about 52% were seen once; the top ten hold approximately 30%. Sequencing was done on a sample of peripheral blood or thyroid tissue (not recorded which). These receptors came from a woman aged 45-59 years with Graves' hyperthyroidism. Both conserved end residues are part of each CDR3.

J: TRBJ2-2; V: TRBV6-1; CDR3: CASSEWVGGPPGELFF
J: TRBJ1-2; V: TRBV29-1; CDR3: CSVGQGRGYTF
J: TRBJ1-3; V: TRBV10-3; CDR3: CAITSGYF
J: TRBJ1-1; V: TRBV7-8; CDR3: CASSLVPSLNTEAFF
J: TRBJ2-2; V: TRBV5-1; CDR3: CASRLAGDTGELFF
J: TRBJ2-7; V: TRBV6-5; CDR3: CASRGETLQSSYEQYF
J: TRBJ1-3; V: TRBV12-3/TRBV12-4; CDR3: CASSSRQASGNTIYF
J: TRBJ2-5; V: TRBV20-1; CDR3: CSAQTSGRMETQYF
J: TRBJ2-1; V: TRBV7-9; CDR3: CASSVTSGVYNEQFF
J: TRBJ2-5; V: TRBV2; CDR3: CASRDGFSEETQYF
J: TRBJ1-2; V: TRBV7-2; CDR3: CASSKDSPGGYTF
J: TRBJ1-2; V: TRBV7-9; CDR3: CAQPGQGNCGYTF
J: TRBJ2-2; V: TRBV20-1; CDR3: CSAIRTSGRTRAGELFF
J: TRBJ1-1; V: TRBV7-3; CDR3: CTSSPQGVDTEAFF
J: TRBJ1-6; V: TRBV7-3; CDR3: CASSPVHF
J: TRBJ2-7; V: TRBV29-1; CDR3: CSVNKPGTGGAEQYF
J: TRBJ2-2; V: TRBV27; CDR3: CASRRGSRTGELFF
J: TRBJ2-5; V: TRBV10-3; CDR3: CAISEQLAGMETQYF
J: TRBJ1-1; V: TRBV7-6; CDR3: CASSFRMNTEAFF
J: TRBJ1-1; V: TRBV27; CDR3: CASSQRVGTEAFF
J: TRBJ2-2; V: TRBV28; CDR3: CASSYGAPTGELFF
J: TRBJ2-2; V: TRBV20-1; CDR3: CSAGYHGTGLNTGELFF
J: TRBJ1-1; V: TRBV6-6; CDR3: CASRGTAQRSEAFF
J: TRBJ2-7; V: TRBV2; CDR3: CAIRGTGADEQYF
J: TRBJ2-5; V: TRBV7-2; CDR3: CASSLPSGLRETQYF
J: TRBJ2-5; V: TRBV29-1; CDR3: CSVATSGRMETQYF
J: TRBJ2-2; V: TRBV15; CDR3: CATSARLAHTGELFF
J: TRBJ2-3; V: TRBV20-1; CDR3: CSASRTSGSIDTQYF
J: TRBJ1-6; V: TRBV7-8; CDR3: CASRRQSTVGSPLHF
J: TRBJ1-2; V: TRBV14; CDR3: CASSHERSTIYGYTF
J: TRBJ1-4; V: TRBV6-1; CDR3: CASWGRRGSDSNEKLFF
J: TRBJ1-2; V: TRBV30; CDR3: CAWTGTGDGYTF
J: TRBJ2-5; V: TRBV5-5; CDR3: CASSLVGLAGEGETQYF
J: TRBJ1-6; V: TRBV7-9; CDR3: CASSVYSNSPLHF
J: TRBJ1-5; V: TRBV19; CDR3: CASSIGGPDRRGKQPQHF
J: TRBJ1-2; V: TRBV19; CDR3: CASMGQVGYGYTF
J: TRBJ2-5; V: TRBV20-1; CDR3: CSATPGLAGGGAETQYF
J: TRBJ2-7; V: TRBV7-8; CDR3: CASSVSEYYEQYF
J: TRBJ2-7; V: TRBV7-2; CDR3: CASSQQAGESYEQYF
J: TRBJ1-2; V: TRBV12-3/TRBV12-4; CDR3: CASSFDRGYGYTF
J: TRBJ2-7; V: TRBV29-1; CDR3: CIVKGGQGRYEQYF
J: TRBJ2-7; V: TRBV10-3; CDR3: CATAFEAHEQYF
J: TRBJ1-2; V: TRBV5-1; CDR3: CASKIGTGYYGYTF
J: TRBJ2-5; V: TRBV7-9; CDR3: CASSPDRVGKETQYF
J: TRBJ1-5; V: TRBV29-1; CDR3: CSVAHTASGPQHF
J: TRBJ1-5; V: TRBV11-1; CDR3: CASSGAGQPQHF